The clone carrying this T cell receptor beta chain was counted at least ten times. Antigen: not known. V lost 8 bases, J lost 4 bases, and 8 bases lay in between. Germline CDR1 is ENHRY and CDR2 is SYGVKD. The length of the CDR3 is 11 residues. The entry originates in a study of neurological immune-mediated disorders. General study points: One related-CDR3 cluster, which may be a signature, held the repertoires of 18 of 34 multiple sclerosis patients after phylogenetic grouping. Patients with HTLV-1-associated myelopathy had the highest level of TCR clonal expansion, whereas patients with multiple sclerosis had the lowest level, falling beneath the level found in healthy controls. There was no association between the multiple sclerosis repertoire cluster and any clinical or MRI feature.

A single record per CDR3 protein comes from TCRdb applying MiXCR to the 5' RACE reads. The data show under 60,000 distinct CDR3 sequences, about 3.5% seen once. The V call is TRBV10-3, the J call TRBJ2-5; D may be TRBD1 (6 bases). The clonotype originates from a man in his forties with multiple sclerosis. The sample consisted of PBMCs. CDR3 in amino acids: CAIGGAETQYF. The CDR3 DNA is TGTGCCATCGGGGGCGCAGAGACCCAGTACTTC.